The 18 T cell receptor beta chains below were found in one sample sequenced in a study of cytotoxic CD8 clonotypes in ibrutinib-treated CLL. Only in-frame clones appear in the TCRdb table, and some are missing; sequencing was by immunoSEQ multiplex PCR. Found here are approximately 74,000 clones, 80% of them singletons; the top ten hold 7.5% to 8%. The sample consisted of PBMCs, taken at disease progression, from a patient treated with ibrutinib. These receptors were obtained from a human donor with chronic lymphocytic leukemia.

CDR3 in DNA: TGTGCCAGCAGAGTATCCAACGGGCCGAGACATGAGCAGTTCTTC. This sequence encodes CASRVSNGPRHEQFF. The gene calls are TRBV27 and TRBJ2-1; D unclear. V dropped 6 bases and J dropped 8 bases, with 20 bases sitting between them. CDR1 is MNHEY and CDR2 is SMNVEV in the germline V gene (reference sequence). The CDR3 has 15 residues.

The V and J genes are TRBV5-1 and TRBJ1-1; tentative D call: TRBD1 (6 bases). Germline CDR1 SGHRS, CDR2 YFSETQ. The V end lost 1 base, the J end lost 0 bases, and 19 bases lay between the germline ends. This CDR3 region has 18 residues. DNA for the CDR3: TGCGCCAGCAGCTTGCAGGGGCCCCTCTTGACCATGAACACTGAAGCTTTCTTT. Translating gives CASSLQGPLLTMNTEAFF.

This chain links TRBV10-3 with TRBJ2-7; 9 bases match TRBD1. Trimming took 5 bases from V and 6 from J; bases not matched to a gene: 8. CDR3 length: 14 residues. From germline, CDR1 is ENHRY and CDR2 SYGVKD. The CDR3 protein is CAISNDRGSAEQYF. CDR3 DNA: TGTGCCATCAGTAACGACAGGGGGTCCGCCGAGCAGTACTTC.

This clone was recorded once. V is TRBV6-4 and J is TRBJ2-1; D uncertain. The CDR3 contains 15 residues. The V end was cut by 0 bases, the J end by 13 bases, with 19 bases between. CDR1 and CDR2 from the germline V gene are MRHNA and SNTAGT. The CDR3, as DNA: TGTGCCAGCAGTGACTCCGAGCCTGGGGTTGGTGAACAGTTCTTC. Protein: CASSDSEPGVGEQFF.

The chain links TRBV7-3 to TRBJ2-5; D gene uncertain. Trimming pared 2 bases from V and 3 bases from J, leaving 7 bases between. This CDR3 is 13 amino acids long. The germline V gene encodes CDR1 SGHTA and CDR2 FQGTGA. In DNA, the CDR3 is TGTGCCAGCAGCTTATTTGGGGAAGAGACCCAGTACTTC. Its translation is CASSLFGEETQYF.

CDR3: CASSSRIAGGADTQYF. CDR3 DNA sequence: TGTGCCAGCAGCTCCAGGATAGCGGGTGGCGCAGATACGCAGTATTTT. The rearrangement uses TRBV7-2 and TRBJ2-3; the match to TRBD2 covers 7 bases. The trim removed 4 bases at V and 4 bases at J, leaving 11 bases unmatched. Per germline, CDR1 SGHTA and CDR2 FQGNSA. This CDR3 is built from 16 residues.

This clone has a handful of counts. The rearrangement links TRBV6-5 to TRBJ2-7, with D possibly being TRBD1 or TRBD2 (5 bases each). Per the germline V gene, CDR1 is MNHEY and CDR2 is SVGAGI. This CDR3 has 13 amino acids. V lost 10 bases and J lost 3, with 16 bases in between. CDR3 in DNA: TGTGCCACTCAGCAGGGACCGAACTACGAGCAGTACTTC. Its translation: CATQQGPNYEQYF.

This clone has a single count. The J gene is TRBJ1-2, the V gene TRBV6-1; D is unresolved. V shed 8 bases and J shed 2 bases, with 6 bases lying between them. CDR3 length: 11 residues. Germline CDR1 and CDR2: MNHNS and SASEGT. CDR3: CASQLNYGYTF. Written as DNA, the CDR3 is TGTGCCAGCCAATTGAACTATGGCTACACCTTC.

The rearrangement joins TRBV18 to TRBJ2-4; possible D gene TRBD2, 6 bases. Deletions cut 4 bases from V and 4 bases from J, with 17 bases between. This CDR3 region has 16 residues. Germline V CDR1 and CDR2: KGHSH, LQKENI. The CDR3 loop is CASSHFPTSSKNIQYF. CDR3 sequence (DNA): TGTGCCAGCTCACATTTCCCTACTAGCTCTAAAAACATTCAGTACTTC.

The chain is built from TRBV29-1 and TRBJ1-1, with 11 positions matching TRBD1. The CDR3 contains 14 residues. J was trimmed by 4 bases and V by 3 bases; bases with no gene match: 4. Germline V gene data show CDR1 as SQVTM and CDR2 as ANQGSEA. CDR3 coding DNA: TGCAGCGTTGATGGACAGGGGGCCGGCACTGAAGCTTTCTTT. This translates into CSVDGQGAGTEAFF.

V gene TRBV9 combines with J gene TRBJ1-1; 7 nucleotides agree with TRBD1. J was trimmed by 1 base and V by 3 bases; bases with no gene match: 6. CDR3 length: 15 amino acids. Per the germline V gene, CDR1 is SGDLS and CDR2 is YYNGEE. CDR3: CASSAQTGKNTEAFF. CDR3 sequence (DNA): TGTGCCAGCAGCGCCCAGACAGGGAAGAACACTGAAGCTTTCTTT.

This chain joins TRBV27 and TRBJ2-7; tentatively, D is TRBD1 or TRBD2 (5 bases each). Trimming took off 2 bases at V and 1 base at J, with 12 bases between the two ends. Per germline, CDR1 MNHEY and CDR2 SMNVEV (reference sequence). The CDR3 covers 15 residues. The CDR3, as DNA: TGTGCCAGCAGTTTAATGGGGCGCGGGTCCTACGAGCAGTACTTC. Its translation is CASSLMGRGSYEQYF.

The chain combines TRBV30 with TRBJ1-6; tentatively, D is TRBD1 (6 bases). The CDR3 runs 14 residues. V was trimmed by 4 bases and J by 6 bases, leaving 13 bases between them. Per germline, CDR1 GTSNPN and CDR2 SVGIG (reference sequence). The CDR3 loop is CAWMPGGGNSPLHF. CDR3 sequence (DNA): TGTGCCTGGATGCCCGGAGGGGGTAATTCACCCCTCCACTTT.

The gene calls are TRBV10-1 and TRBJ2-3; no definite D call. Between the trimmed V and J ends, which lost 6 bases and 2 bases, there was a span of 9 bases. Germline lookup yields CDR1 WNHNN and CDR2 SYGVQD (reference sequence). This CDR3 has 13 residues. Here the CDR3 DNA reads TGCGCCAGCAGGGACCCAACCACAGATACGCAGTATTTT. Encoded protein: CASRDPTTDTQYF.

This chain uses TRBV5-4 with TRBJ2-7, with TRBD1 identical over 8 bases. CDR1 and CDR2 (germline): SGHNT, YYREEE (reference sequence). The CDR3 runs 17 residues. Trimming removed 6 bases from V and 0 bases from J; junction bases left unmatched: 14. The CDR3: CASTIIGQGSFSYEQYF. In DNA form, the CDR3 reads TGTGCCAGCACTATAATTGGACAGGGAAGTTTCTCCTACGAGCAGTACTTC.

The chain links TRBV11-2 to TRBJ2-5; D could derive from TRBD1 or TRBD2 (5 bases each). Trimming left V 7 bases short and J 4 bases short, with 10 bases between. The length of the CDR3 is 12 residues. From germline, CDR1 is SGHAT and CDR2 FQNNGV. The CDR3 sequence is CASMGVGETQYF. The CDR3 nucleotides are TGTGCCAGCATGGGGGTGGGAGAGACCCAGTACTTC.

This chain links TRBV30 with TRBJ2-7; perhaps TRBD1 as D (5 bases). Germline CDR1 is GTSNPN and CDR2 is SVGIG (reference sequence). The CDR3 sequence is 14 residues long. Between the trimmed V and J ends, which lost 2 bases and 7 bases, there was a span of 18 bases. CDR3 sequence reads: CAWSFLGQPTEQYF. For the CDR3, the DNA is TGTGCCTGGAGTTTCTTGGGGCAGCCCACGGAGCAGTACTTC.

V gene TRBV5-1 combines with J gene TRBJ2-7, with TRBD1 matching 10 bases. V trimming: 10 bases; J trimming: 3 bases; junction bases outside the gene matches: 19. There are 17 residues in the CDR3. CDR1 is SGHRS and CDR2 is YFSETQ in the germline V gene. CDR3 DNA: TGCGCCGCAACTTCGGGGACAGGGGTGAATGGGAGCTACGAGCAGTACTTC. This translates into CAATSGTGVNGSYEQYF.